This TCR beta chain was obtained from a study of cytomegalovirus exposure and HLA in healthy donors. Primers: 60 Vbeta forward and 13 Jbeta reverse. Clones were read by immunoSEQ multiplex PCR, and TCRdb kept only the in-frame ones, dropping some. This sample carries 150,000 to 200,000 clones, 82% of them seen once, and the ten largest clones take 1.5% to 1.7%. Trimming took 3 bases from V and 0 from J, leaving 12 bases between them. The length of the CDR3 is 14 residues. The germline V gene has CDR1 SQVTM and CDR2 ANQGSEA. Sequenced input: PBMCs. The chain recombines TRBV29-1 with TRBJ2-7; D might be TRBD2 (5 bases). The TCR comes from a man aged 40-55 years in good health and CMV-seronegative. The CDR3 spells CSVEEDGVSYEQYF. The CDR3 coding sequence is TGCAGCGTTGAGGAGGACGGCGTCTCCTACGAGCAGTACTTC.